A single sample gave rise to the 16 T cell receptor beta chains below, sequenced in a study of Graves' ophthalmopathy and Graves' hyperthyroidism. RNA transcripts yielded amplified TCR beta CDR3 regions. The workflow started with a first-round RT-PCR run with HTBI primers and then moved on to a second-round multiplex PCR. TCRdb itself ran the multiplex PCR reads through MiXCR, one entry per CDR3 protein. This repertoire shows roughly 610,000 distinct CDR3 sequences, approximately 21% found once; its top ten account for around 6.5%. The sequenced sample was peripheral blood. Receptors were obtained from a woman younger than 35 with stable Graves' hyperthyroidism. Some clones in this sample may be carry-over from other donors' samples.

The gene calls are TRBV29-1 and TRBJ1-1, with D possibly TRBD1 on 6 matching bases. The CDR3 loop spans 13 amino acids. CDR1 is SQVTM and CDR2 is ANQGSEA in the germline V gene. Trimming pared 1 base from V and 4 bases from J, leaving 10 bases between. CDR3 sequence: CSVEVPGVTEAFF. In nucleotides, the CDR3 is TGCAGCGTTGAAGTCCCAGGGGTCACTGAAGCTTTCTTT.

This clonotype was observed many times. This sequence joins TRBV7-2 and TRBJ2-7; 9 nucleotides match TRBD2. The CDR3 sequence is 15 residues long. Trimming cost V 5 bases and J 3 bases; bases outside gene matches: 8. Germline assignment: CDR1 SGHTA and CDR2 FQGNSA. In DNA, the CDR3 is TGTGCCAGCAGCATTGCGGGACTAGCCAACTACGAGCAGTACTTC. This gives the protein CASSIAGLANYEQYF.

The chain carries TRBV5-1 and TRBJ2-5; 9 bases match TRBD1. Germline assignment: CDR1 SGHRS and CDR2 YFSETQ. Germline trimming cut 6 bases from V and 5 bases from J; bases unmatched to any gene: 11. The CDR3 sequence is 15 residues long. The CDR3 bases are TGCGCCAGCATCCCCACAGGGGGCATTGGGGAGACCCAGTACTTC. It is translated as CASIPTGGIGETQYF.

This clonotype was detected ten times or more. This chain uses TRBV7-9 with TRBJ2-7; 10 bases match TRBD2. CDR3 length: 14 residues. CDR1 and CDR2 from the germline V gene are SEHNR and FQNEAQ (reference sequence). After removal of 1 base from V and 7 bases from J, the junction contained 4 bases not matched to a gene. DNA for the CDR3: TGTGCCAGCAGCTTAGAACTAGCGGGATGGGAGCAGTACTTC. Translating gives CASSLELAGWEQYF.

This clonotype has more than one count but fewer than ten. The chain combines TRBV6-2 or TRBV6-3 with TRBJ1-5, with D unclear. The CDR3 is 14 residues long. Trimming shortened V by 6 bases and J by 10 bases, and 19 bases separated the two germline ends. CDR1 and CDR2 from the germline V gene are MNHEY and SVGEGT. This chain's CDR3 is CASRTRQRTHPQHF. The CDR3 bases are TGTGCCAGCAGGACGAGGCAACGAACTCACCCCCAGCATTTT.

This chain joins TRBV12-3 or TRBV12-4 and TRBJ1-5; D gene uncertain. The ends were cut back, 3 bases at V and 2 bases at J, with 14 bases in the middle. This CDR3 is 16 amino acids long. CDR3 in amino acids: CASSLRGGIGNQPQHF. Here the CDR3 DNA reads TGTGCCAGCAGTTTGCGGGGAGGGATCGGCAATCAGCCCCAGCATTTT.

This clonotype was seen repeatedly, ten times or more. The chain uses TRBV20-1 and TRBJ1-1; 8 bases map to TRBD1. The CDR3 is made up of 16 amino acids. V lost 4 bases and J lost 2; bases outside the gene matches: 12. Germline-derived CDR1 and CDR2 are DFQATT and SNEGSKA (reference sequence). CDR3: CSAIRTGWGFNTEAFF. The CDR3 nucleotides read TGCAGTGCTATTCGGACAGGGTGGGGTTTCAACACTGAAGCTTTCTTT.

In its sample, this clonotype was seen many times. This chain links TRBV6-1 with TRBJ2-7; D perhaps matches TRBD1 (5 bases). The CDR3 has 14 residues. Germline values: CDR1 MNHNS, CDR2 SASEGT. V shed 6 bases and J shed 2 bases, with 14 bases lying between them. The CDR3 sequence is CASSTRQLAYEQYF. The CDR3 DNA is TGTGCCAGCAGCACGAGACAGCTAGCCTACGAGCAGTACTTC.

The genes are TRBV28 and TRBJ2-7, with D possibly matching TRBD2 (7 bases). V was clipped by 7 bases and J by 3 bases, with 13 bases between them. Germline V gene lookup returns CDR1 MDHEN and CDR2 SYDVKM. This CDR3 spans 13 amino acids. The CDR3 loop is CASTKGGNYEQYF. The CDR3 DNA is TGTGCCAGCACCAAGGGGGGGAACTACGAGCAGTACTTC.

This clonotype came up many times. The chain has TRBV27 and TRBJ2-1, with D perhaps being TRBD1 or TRBD2 (5 bases each). The CDR3 is 14 residues long. Deletions cut 3 bases from V and 6 bases from J, with 12 bases between. In germline, CDR1 is MNHEY, CDR2 SMNVEV (reference sequence). This CDR3 reads CASSLRGTTNEQFF. The CDR3 bases are TGTGCCAGCAGTTTGAGAGGGACGACCAATGAGCAGTTCTTC.

In its sample, this clonotype was seen many times. The rearrangement joins TRBV25-1 to TRBJ1-5; D possibly corresponds to TRBD1 (6 bases). V lost 4 bases to trimming and J lost 3 bases, with 16 bases between them. The CDR3 covers 16 residues. Germline lookup yields CDR1 MGHDK and CDR2 SYGVNS. As DNA, the CDR3 is TGTGCCAGCAGTGGGTCGACAGGTCGGTTCAATCAGCCCCAGCATTTT. Translated: CASSGSTGRFNQPQHF.

This clonotype was seen many times. This chain joins TRBV12-3 or TRBV12-4 and TRBJ2-7; 15 nucleotides match TRBD2. With V trimmed by 6 bases and J by 7 bases, 16 bases remained unmatched. The CDR3 is made up of 18 amino acids. The CDR3 nucleotides are TGTGCCAGCAGCCCCGGGACTAGCGGGGGGTTAGGGCCGGGGGAGCAGTACTTC. Translating gives CASSPGTSGGLGPGEQYF.

This clonotype was observed a handful of times. V usage is TRBV7-8 and J usage is TRBJ1-3; D is unresolved. In germline, CDR1 is SGHVS, CDR2 FQNEAQ. V was shortened by 2 bases and J by 1 base, with 15 bases between the two germline ends. CDR3 length: 17 residues. The CDR3: CASSLMVFAASGNTIYF. CDR3 DNA sequence: TGTGCCAGCAGCTTAATGGTGTTCGCGGCGTCTGGAAACACCATATATTTT.

Many counts were recorded for this clonotype. This chain joins TRBV19 and TRBJ2-2; TRBD2 aligns across 8 bases. In germline, CDR1 is LNHDA, CDR2 SQIVND (reference sequence). Losses at the gene ends were 4 bases for V and 6 bases for J; bases not matched to a gene: 7. CDR3 size: 15 residues. The CDR3 coding sequence is TGTGCCAGTAGTAGAGGGCGGGGGGAATCCGGGGAGCTGTTTTTT. It encodes CASSRGRGESGELFF.

The chain uses TRBV2 and TRBJ2-4, with 9 nucleotides matching TRBD2. V was clipped by 5 bases and J by 5 bases; unmatched bases: 4. There are 14 residues in the CDR3. From germline, CDR1 is SNHLY and CDR2 FYNNEI. The CDR3 here is CASSLAGIQNIQYF. The CDR3 coding sequence is TGTGCCAGCAGTCTAGCGGGGATCCAAAACATTCAGTACTTC.

This clonotype was counted only a few times. V and J are TRBV20-1 and TRBJ2-2, with 9 bases identical to TRBD1. V gave up 5 bases and J gave up 4 bases; unmatched junction bases: 2. The CDR3 totals 13 residues. The germline V gene encodes CDR1 DFQATT and CDR2 SNEGSKA (reference sequence). The CDR3 nucleotides read TGCAGTGCTTCGACAGGGGGCACCGGGGAGCTGTTTTTT. Amino acids: CSASTGGTGELFF.